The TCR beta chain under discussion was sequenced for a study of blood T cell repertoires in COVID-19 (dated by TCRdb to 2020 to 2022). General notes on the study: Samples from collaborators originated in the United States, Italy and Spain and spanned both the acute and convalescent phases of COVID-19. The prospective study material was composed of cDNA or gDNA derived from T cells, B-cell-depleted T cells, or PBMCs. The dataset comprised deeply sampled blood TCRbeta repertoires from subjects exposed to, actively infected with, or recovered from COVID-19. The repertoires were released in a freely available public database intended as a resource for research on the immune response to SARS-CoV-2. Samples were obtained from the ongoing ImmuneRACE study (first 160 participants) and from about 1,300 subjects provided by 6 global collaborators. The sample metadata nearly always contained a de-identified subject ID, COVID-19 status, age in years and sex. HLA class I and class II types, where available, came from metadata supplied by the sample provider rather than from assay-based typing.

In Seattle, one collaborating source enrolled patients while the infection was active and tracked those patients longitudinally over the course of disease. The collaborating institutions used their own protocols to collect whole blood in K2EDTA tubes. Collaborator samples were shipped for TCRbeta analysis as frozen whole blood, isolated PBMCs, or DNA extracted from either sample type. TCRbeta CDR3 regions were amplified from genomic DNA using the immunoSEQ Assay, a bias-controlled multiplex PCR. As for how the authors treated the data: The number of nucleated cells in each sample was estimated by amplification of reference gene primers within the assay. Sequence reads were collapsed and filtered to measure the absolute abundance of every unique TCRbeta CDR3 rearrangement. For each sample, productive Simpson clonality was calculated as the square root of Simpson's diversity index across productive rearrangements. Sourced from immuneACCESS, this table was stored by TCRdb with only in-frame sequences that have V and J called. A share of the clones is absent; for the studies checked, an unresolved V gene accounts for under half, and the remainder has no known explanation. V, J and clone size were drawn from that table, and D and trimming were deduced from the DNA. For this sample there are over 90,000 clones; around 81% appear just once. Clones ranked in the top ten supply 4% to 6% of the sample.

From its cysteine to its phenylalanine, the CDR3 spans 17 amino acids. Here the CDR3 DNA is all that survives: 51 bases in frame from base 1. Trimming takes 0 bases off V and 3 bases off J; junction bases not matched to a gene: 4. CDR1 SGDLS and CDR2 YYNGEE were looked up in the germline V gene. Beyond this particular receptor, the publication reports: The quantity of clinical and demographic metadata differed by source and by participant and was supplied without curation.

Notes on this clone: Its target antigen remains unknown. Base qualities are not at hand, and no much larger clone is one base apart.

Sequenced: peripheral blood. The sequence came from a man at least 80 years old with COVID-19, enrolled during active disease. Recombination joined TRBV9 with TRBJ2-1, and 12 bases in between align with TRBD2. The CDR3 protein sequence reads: CASSVGTSGKGYNEQFF. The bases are TGTGCCAGCAGCGTAGGGACTAGCGGGAAAGGCTACAATGAGCAGTTCTTC.